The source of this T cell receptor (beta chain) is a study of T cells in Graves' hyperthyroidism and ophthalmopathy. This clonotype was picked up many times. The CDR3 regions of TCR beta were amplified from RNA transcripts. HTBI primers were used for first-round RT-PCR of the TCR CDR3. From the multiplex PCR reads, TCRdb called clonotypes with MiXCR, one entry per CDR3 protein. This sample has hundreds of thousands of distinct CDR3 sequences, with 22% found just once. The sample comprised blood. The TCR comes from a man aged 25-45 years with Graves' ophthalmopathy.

CDR3 sequence (DNA): TGTGCCCAGTCCCGGGACCATAATGAAAAACTGTTTTTT. This gives the protein CAQSRDHNEKLFF. The rearrangement joins TRBV30 to TRBJ1-4; possibly TRBD1 for D (5 bases). The CDR3 totals 13 residues. Trimming stripped 8 bases from V and 4 bases from J, with 14 bases between. Per the germline V gene, CDR1 is GTSNPN and CDR2 is SVGIG (reference sequence).